This entry lists 4 T cell receptor beta chains sequenced from one sample in a study of blood T cell repertoires in COVID-19. The method was immunoSEQ multiplex PCR; TCRdb's version includes in-frame clones alone and lacks a portion of them. This table holds around 290,000 clones, roughly 90% found once. The source material was peripheral blood. The receptor set was obtained from a woman between 25 and 40 years old with COVID-19, enrolled during active disease.

This clone was counted once. This sequence joins TRBV5-1 and TRBJ1-5, with D possibly matching TRBD1 (6 bases). Looked up from germline, CDR1 is SGHRS and CDR2 is YFSETQ. Trimming stripped 0 bases from V and 5 bases from J, with 6 bases between. This CDR3 has 13 residues. In DNA, the CDR3 is TGCGCCAGCAGCTTGGACAGGGATCAGCCCCAGCATTTT. It translates to CASSLDRDQPQHF.

The J gene is TRBJ1-1, the V gene TRBV5-1; D uncertain. The V end lost 3 bases, the J end lost 7 bases, and 13 bases lay between the germline ends. CDR3 length: 13 amino acids. CDR1 is SGHRS, CDR2 YFSETQ, per germline. In DNA, the CDR3 is TGCGCCAGCAGCTCGCTGAGAGGGAATGAAGCTTTCTTT. Encoded protein: CASSSLRGNEAFF.

CDR3 sequence reads: CASSAPGQTYEQYF. As DNA, the CDR3 is TGTGCCAGCAGTGCTCCGGGACAGACCTACGAGCAGTACTTC. The chain carries TRBV28 and TRBJ2-7; 7 bases fit TRBD1. The CDR3 is 14 residues long. Germline CDR1 is MDHEN and CDR2 is SYDVKM. The trim removed 5 bases at V and 2 bases at J, leaving 6 bases unmatched.

The chain uses TRBV7-2 and TRBJ1-5, with 8 bases fitting TRBD1. The V and J ends lost 4 bases and 7 bases, in that order; junction bases with no gene match: 9. The length of the CDR3 is 15 residues. Germline-derived CDR1 and CDR2 are SGHTA and FQGNSA. CDR3 in DNA: TGTGCCAGCAGCTCTTCAGGGGGCCCTAGGCAGCCCCAGCATTTT. Residues: CASSSSGGPRQPQHF.